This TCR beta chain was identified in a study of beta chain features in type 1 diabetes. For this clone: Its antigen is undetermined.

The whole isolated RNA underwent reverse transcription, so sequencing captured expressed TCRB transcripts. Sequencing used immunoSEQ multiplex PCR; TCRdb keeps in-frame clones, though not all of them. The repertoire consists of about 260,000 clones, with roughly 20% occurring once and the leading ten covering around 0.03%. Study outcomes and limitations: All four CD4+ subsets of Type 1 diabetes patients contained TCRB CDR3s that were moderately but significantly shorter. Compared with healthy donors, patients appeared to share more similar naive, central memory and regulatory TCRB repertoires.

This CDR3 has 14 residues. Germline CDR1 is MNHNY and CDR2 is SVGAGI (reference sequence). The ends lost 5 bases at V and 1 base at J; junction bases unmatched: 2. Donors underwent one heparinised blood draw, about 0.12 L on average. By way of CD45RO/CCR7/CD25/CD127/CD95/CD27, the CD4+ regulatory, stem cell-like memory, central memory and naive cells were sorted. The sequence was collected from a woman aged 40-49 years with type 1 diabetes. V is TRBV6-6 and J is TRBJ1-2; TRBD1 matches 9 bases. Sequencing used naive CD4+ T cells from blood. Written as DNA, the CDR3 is TGTGCCAGCAGTCGGGACAGGGTTAACTATGGCTACACCTTC. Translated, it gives CASSRDRVNYGYTF.